Each of the 26 T cell receptor beta chains below was sequenced from the same sample in a study of T cells expressing NK-cell markers. Using the 5' RACE reads, TCRdb records one entry per CDR3 protein without DNA. The sample's table shows 200,000 to 300,000 distinct CDR3 sequences. Sequences were obtained from blood T cells: a sorted CD56 or NKG2C T cell subset, CD4+ or CD8+ T cells, or bulk PBMC T cells (not recorded which). Receptors were obtained from a woman between 18 and 70 years old in good health.

The chain links TRBV20-1 to TRBJ1-5; TCRdb gives TRBD1 as the D gene, but with no DNA this cannot be confirmed. CDR1 and CDR2 (germline): DFQATT, SNEGSKA (reference sequence). This CDR3 has 13 residues. The CDR3 here is CSARRGMSQPQHF.

The gene calls are TRBV20-1 and TRBJ2-6. Germline values: CDR1 DFQATT, CDR2 SNEGSKA (reference sequence). The CDR3 totals 13 residues. The CDR3 here is CSAPVSGANVLTF.

This sequence joins TRBV5-6 and TRBJ1-1. CDR1 is SGHDT and CDR2 is YYEEEE in the germline V gene. The CDR3 is made up of 13 amino acids. The CDR3 sequence: CASSVDRVAEAFF.

V gene TRBV28 combines with J gene TRBJ2-4. The CDR3 consists of 15 residues. Per the germline V gene, CDR1 is MDHEN and CDR2 is SYDVKM. The CDR3 is CASGEFVGVKNIQYF.

This sequence joins TRBV6-5 and TRBJ1-1; the D call of TRBD1 rests on TCRdb alone, since no DNA is present to check it. CDR1 is MNHEY, CDR2 SVGAGI, per germline. The CDR3 spans 14 residues. This CDR3 is CASSFSQGSTEAFF.

V and J are TRBV7-2 and TRBJ1-5. Germline CDR1 SGHTA, CDR2 FQGNSA. CDR3 length: 12 amino acids. The CDR3 sequence is CASSLMDQPQHF. Combining the CDR3 with reference TRBV7-2 and TRBJ1-5 gives the whole variable domain GAGVSQSPSNKVTEKGKDVELRCDPISGHTALYWYRQSLGQGLEFLIYFQGNSAPDKSGLPSDRFSAERTGGSVSTLTIQRTQQEDSAVYLCASSLMDQPQHFGDGTRLSIL.

This chain links TRBV4-3 with TRBJ2-3. Germline CDR1 and CDR2: LGHNA and YSLEER. The CDR3 totals 14 residues. This CDR3 is CASSQDSRTDTQYF.

This sequence joins TRBV6-2 or TRBV6-3 and TRBJ2-5; TCRdb gives TRBD1 as the D gene, but with no DNA this cannot be confirmed. CDR1 and CDR2 (germline): MNHEY, SVGEGT. The CDR3 contains 15 residues. CDR3 region: CASSRQAPGGETQYF.

The V and J genes are TRBV20-1 and TRBJ1-1; TCRdb proposes TRBD1, but this gene call is untestable without DNA. Per germline, CDR1 DFQATT and CDR2 SNEGSKA (reference sequence). The CDR3 has 12 amino acids. The CDR3 region is CSARHRDTEAFF.

The V and J genes are TRBV20-1 and TRBJ2-1; absent DNA, TCRdb's TRBD1 call cannot be checked. Germline CDR1 is DFQATT and CDR2 is SNEGSKA (reference sequence). The CDR3 covers 13 residues. The CDR3 region is CSAPRGGYNEQFF.

The chain carries TRBV5-1 and TRBJ2-6. CDR3 length equals 16 residues. The germline V gene encodes CDR1 SGHRS and CDR2 YFSETQ. The CDR3 region is CASRPGRSSGANVLTF.

The chain uses TRBV12-3 or TRBV12-4 and TRBJ2-2; TCRdb indicates TRBD2, and absent DNA this call remains unverified. The CDR3 loop spans 13 amino acids. CDR3 region: CASSHWANTDLFF.

The chain links TRBV28 to TRBJ2-7; the TCRdb D gene call, TRBD1, has no DNA to confirm it. The CDR3 runs 15 residues. Germline V gene sequence: CDR1 MDHEN, CDR2 SYDVKM. CDR3 amino acids: CASTLSGTAAYEQYF.

This chain connects TRBV4-1 to TRBJ1-6. Germline values: CDR1 MGHRA, CDR2 YSYEKL. The CDR3 is 15 amino acids. CDR3 loop: CASSQGSKFNSPLHF.

The chain couples TRBV5-1 to TRBJ1-2; TCRdb names TRBD1, which stays unverified in the absence of DNA. The CDR3 spans 16 residues. CDR1 is SGHRS, CDR2 YFSETQ, per germline. Here the CDR3 reads CASSLGFVGGSYGYTF.

The chain carries TRBV6-5 and TRBJ2-2; TCRdb lists TRBD1, though no DNA is available to test this call. The CDR3 consists of 15 residues. From germline, CDR1 is MNHEY and CDR2 SVGAGI. The CDR3 here is CASSYPGAFTGELFF.

The chain is built from TRBV7-2 and TRBJ2-1; checking the TCRdb D call of TRBD2 is not possible without DNA. CDR1 is SGHTA, CDR2 FQGNSA, per germline. CDR3 length: 15 amino acids. CDR3 loop: CASSSSGRAVDEQFF.

The chain couples TRBV3-1 to TRBJ2-7; TCRdb proposes TRBD1, but this gene call is untestable without DNA. Germline V gene sequence: CDR1 LGHDT, CDR2 YNNKEL (reference sequence). The CDR3 extends over 14 amino acids. CDR3 in amino acids: CATTDQDTPREQYF.

The chain couples TRBV18 to TRBJ1-6; TCRdb outputs TRBD1, but without DNA this stays unchecked. Germline V lookup: CDR1 KGHSH, CDR2 LQKENI. The CDR3 covers 15 residues. The CDR3 here is CASSPRGSDNSPLHF.

V gene TRBV19 combines with J gene TRBJ2-7; absent DNA, TCRdb's TRBD1 call cannot be checked. From germline, CDR1 is LNHDA and CDR2 SQIVND (reference sequence). The CDR3 totals 14 residues. The CDR3: CASSISPAAGEQYF.

V is TRBV7-2 and J is TRBJ2-7; with no DNA, the TCRdb D assignment of TRBD1 cannot be verified. Germline loops: CDR1 SGHTA, CDR2 FQGNSA. The CDR3 runs 12 residues. The CDR3 spells CASSPRSVEQYF. The variable domain in full, completed from reference TRBV7-2 and TRBJ2-7, reads GAGVSQSPSNKVTEKGKDVELRCDPISGHTALYWYRQSLGQGLEFLIYFQGNSAPDKSGLPSDRFSAERTGGSVSTLTIQRTQQEDSAVYLCASSPRSVEQYFGPGTRLTVT.

This chain connects TRBV20-1 to TRBJ1-1; TCRdb designates TRBD1, a call that cannot be tested without DNA. Germline CDR1 DFQATT, CDR2 SNEGSKA (reference sequence). This CDR3 comprises 15 residues. CDR3 loop: CSAPPQGAWGTEAFF.

The chain is built from TRBV6-5 and TRBJ1-1; TCRdb picks TRBD1, but there is no DNA to check that call. The CDR3 extends over 15 amino acids. The germline V gene encodes CDR1 MNHEY and CDR2 SVGAGI. The CDR3 here is CASSYSYDRVAEAFF.

CDR3: CATKIGERGQPQHF. The rearrangement links TRBV15 to TRBJ1-5. Germline assignment: CDR1 LNHNV and CDR2 YYDKDF (reference sequence). There are 14 residues in the CDR3.

The rearrangement joins TRBV6-2 or TRBV6-3 to TRBJ1-5; TCRdb proposes TRBD1, but this gene call is untestable without DNA. The CDR3 extends over 14 amino acids. CDR1 is MNHEY and CDR2 is SVGEGT in the germline V gene. CDR3 protein: CASTGDTSNQPQHF.

The V and J genes are TRBV20-1 and TRBJ2-2; as DNA is missing, the TRBD2 call by TCRdb cannot be tested. This CDR3 has 14 residues. Germline lookup yields CDR1 DFQATT and CDR2 SNEGSKA (reference sequence). This chain's CDR3 is CSATGLASSGELFF.